These 5 T cell receptor beta chains came from one sample sequenced in a study of T cell changes during pregnancy in multiple sclerosis. TCRdb's table, derived via immunoSEQ multiplex PCR, lists solely in-frame clones and lacks some. The data contain 25,000 to 35,000 clones, 89% of them singletons. This specimen consisted of CD8+ T cells from peripheral blood mononuclear cells, obtained in the second trimester of pregnancy. These receptors came from a female donor with multiple sclerosis, enrolled in a pregnancy study.

The CDR3 nucleotides are TGTGCCAGCAGTTTGCTAGCGGGAGTGTACAATGAGCAGTTCTTC. Protein product: CASSLLAGVYNEQFF. The V call is TRBV27, the J call TRBJ2-1, with 10 bases identical to TRBD2. The CDR3 totals 15 residues. Germline V gene lookup returns CDR1 MNHEY and CDR2 SMNVEV (reference sequence). Losses at the gene ends were 3 bases for V and 4 bases for J; bases not matched to a gene: 3.

The chain combines TRBV4-1 with TRBJ1-5; the match to TRBD1 covers 7 bases. This CDR3 has 13 amino acids. Looked up from germline, CDR1 is MGHRA and CDR2 is YSYEKL. V lost 5 bases, J lost 6 bases, and 4 bases stayed unmatched. DNA for the CDR3: TGCGCCAGCAGCAACAGGGGTTTTCAGCCCCAGCATTTT. Translation: CASSNRGFQPQHF.

The V gene is TRBV9, the J gene TRBJ2-1, with a possible D match to TRBD2 (5 bases). The CDR3 has 13 residues. CDR1 and CDR2 (germline): SGDLS, YYNGEE. Trimming took off 0 bases at V and 6 bases at J, with 7 bases between the two ends. The CDR3 coding sequence is TGTGCCAGCAGCGTAGTGGGGAGCAATGAGCAGTTCTTC. Residues: CASSVVGSNEQFF.

This chain joins TRBV11-2 and TRBJ1-1, with TRBD1 identical over 7 bases. Looked up from germline, CDR1 is SGHAT and CDR2 is FQNNGV. CDR3 size: 17 residues. V dropped 4 bases and J dropped 0; count of bases not matched to a gene: 11. Here the CDR3 reads CASSSEDRPPMNTEAFF. For the CDR3, the DNA is TGTGCCAGCAGCTCAGAGGACAGGCCACCGATGAACACTGAAGCTTTCTTT.

This chain links TRBV6-1 with TRBJ1-6, with D possibly matching TRBD1 (5 bases). Trimming removed 7 bases from V and 6 bases from J, with 10 bases in between. The germline V gene encodes CDR1 MNHNS and CDR2 SASEGT. The CDR3 runs 13 residues. This chain's CDR3 is CASTGLTNSPLHF. The DNA for the CDR3 is TGTGCCAGCACAGGGCTCACTAATTCACCCCTCCACTTT.